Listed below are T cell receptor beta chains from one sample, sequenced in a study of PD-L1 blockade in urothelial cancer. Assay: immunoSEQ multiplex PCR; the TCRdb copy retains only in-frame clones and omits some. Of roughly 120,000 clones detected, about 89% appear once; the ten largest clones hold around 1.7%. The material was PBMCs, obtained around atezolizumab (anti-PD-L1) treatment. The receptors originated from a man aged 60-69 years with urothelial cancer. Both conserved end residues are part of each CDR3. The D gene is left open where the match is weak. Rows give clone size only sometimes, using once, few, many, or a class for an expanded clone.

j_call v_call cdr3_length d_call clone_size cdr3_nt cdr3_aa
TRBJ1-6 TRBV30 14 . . TGTGCCTGGAAACCTCGGACAACGGTTTCACCCCTCCACTTT CAWKPRTTVSPLHF
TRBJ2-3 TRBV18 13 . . TGTGCCAGCTCACCACAGCAAACAGATACGCAGTATTTT CASSPQQTDTQYF
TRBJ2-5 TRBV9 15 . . TGTGCCAGCAGCGTAGGTGGGGGGGCTTGGGAGACCCAGTACTTC CASSVGGGAWETQYF
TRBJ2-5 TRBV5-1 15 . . TGCGCCAGCAGCTTGGATATTGTCAGTCAAGAGACCCAGTACTTC CASSLDIVSQETQYF
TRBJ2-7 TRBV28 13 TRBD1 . TGTGCCAGCAGTGGGGGGACAGGGGACGAGCAGTACTTC CASSGGTGDEQYF
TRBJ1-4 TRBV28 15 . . TGTGCCAGCATCTCGGGGACAAACCTAAATGAAAAACTGTTTTTT CASISGTNLNEKLFF
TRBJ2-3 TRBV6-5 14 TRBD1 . TGTGCCAGCACCATCAGGGGGAGCACAGATACGCAGTATTTT CASTIRGSTDTQYF
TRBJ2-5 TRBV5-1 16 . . TGCGCCAGCAGCCCCCTCCCGCGGGGACCCCAAGAGACCCAGTACTTC CASSPLPRGPQETQYF
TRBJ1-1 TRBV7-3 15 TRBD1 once TGTGCCAGCAGCTTAGATACAGGGGCGAACACTGAAGCTTTCTTT CASSLDTGANTEAFF
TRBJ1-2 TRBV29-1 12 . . TGCAGCGTTGCTGACTATTCTGGTGGCTACACCTTC CSVADYSGGYTF
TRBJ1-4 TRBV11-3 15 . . TGTGCCAGCAGCTTAGGGCAGGGCCCTAATGAAAAACTGTTTTTT CASSLGQGPNEKLFF
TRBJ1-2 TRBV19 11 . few TGTGCCAGTAGTAACAGCTATGGCTACACCTTC CASSNSYGYTF
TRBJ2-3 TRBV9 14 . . TGTGCCAGCAGCGCGAGCGATTTGTTAGATACGCAGTATTTT CASSASDLLDTQYF
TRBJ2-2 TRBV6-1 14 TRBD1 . TGTGCCATCAGGGGGACAGGCTACACCGGGGAGCTGTTTTTT CAIRGTGYTGELFF
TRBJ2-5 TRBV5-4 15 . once TGTGCCAGCAGCTTGGGTGGAGGGGTGCAAGAGACCCAGTACTTC CASSLGGGVQETQYF
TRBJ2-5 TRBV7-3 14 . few TGTGCCAGCAGCTTAGGAGGGGGCAGTGAGACCCAGTACTTC CASSLGGGSETQYF
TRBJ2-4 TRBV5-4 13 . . TGTGCCAGCAGCTCGGGTAGCATGGACATTCAGTACTTC CASSSGSMDIQYF
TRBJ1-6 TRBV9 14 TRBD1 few TGTGCCAGCAGCGGACAGGGGGCTGGAGCACCCCTCCACTTT CASSGQGAGAPLHF
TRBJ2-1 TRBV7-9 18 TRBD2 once TGTGCCAGCAGCTCGAGCCTCCTCCCAGCGGGAGGGAAAAATGAGCAGTTCTTC CASSSSLLPAGGKNEQFF
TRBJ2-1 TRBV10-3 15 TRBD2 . TGTGCCATCAGCCCCGGGGGGGACTCCTACAATGAGCAGTTCTTC CAISPGGDSYNEQFF
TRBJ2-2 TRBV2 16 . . TGTGCCAGCAGTGACTTCCGGGACATTATCACCGGGGAGCTGTTTTTT CASSDFRDIITGELFF
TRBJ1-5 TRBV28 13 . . TGTGCCAGCAACACAGGGTTTCATCAGCCCCAGCATTTT CASNTGFHQPQHF
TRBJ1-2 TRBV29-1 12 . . TGCAGCGTATCCAGGGGTAACTATGGCTACACCTTC CSVSRGNYGYTF
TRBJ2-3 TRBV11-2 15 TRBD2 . TGTGCCAGCAGCTTAGATTGGGGGGGGATAGATACGCAGTATTTT CASSLDWGGIDTQYF
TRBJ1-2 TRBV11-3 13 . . TGTGCCAGCAGCTTCCTAGGAGGGCAAGGCTACACCTTC CASSFLGGQGYTF